This TCR beta chain was recorded in a study of monozygotic twins with inflammatory bowel disease. Study observations and caveats: Clonotypes shared with others were fewer in IBD patients than in healthy twins, especially with disease activity. No difference was seen in repertoire similarity between concordant and discordant twins, possibly from limited power.

Points on this clonotype: Its antigen is undetermined.

UMIs were attached via template switching, each with a 6-nucleotide sample barcode. Reanalyzing the 5' RACE reads, TCRdb keeps one entry per CDR3 protein, without DNA. This sample's clone table lists a few hundred thousand distinct CDR3 sequences. The CDR3 consists of 15 residues. Germline assignment: CDR1 MDHEN and CDR2 SYDVKM. Researchers isolated total RNA from whole blood without sorting T cells. The specimen was blood. This sequence joins TRBV28 and TRBJ2-3; TCRdb selects TRBD1, and the lack of DNA leaves this call unchecked. The origin of this receptor is a human donor with ulcerative colitis or Crohn's disease, or a healthy co-twin of an affected twin (not recorded which). The CDR3 protein is CASSLVGRGPGTQYF.